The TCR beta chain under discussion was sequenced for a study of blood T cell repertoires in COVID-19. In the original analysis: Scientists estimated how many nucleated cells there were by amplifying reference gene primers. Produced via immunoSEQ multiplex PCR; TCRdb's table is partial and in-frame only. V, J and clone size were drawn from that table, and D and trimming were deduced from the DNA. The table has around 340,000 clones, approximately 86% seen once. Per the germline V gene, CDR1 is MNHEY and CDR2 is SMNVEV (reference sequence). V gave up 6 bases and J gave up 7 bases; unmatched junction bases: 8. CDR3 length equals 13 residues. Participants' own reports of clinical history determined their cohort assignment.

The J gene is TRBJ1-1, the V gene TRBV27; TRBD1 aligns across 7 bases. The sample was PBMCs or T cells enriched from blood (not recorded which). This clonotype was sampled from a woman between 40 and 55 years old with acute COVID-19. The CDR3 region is CASSAVNRGEAFF. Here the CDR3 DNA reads TGTGCCAGCAGCGCCGTCAACAGGGGTGAAGCTTTCTTT.